This T cell receptor beta chain was retrieved from a study of T cells in Graves' hyperthyroidism and ophthalmopathy. In the study overall: Peripheral blood sampling occurred at initial diagnosis, before any treatment.

This clonotype was found many times. The target antigen is unknown. Broader study findings: Classification by a 13 V-J model distinguished ophthalmopathy from stable hyperthyroidism. Onset of ophthalmopathy came a median about 6.5 months after the model predicted it.

Authors of the study amplified TCR beta CDR3 regions from RNA transcripts. A set of HTBI primers served as the primers for a first-round RT-PCR of the TCR CDR3. One entry per CDR3 protein results from TCRdb running MiXCR on the multiplex PCR reads. The sample contains under 300,000 distinct CDR3 sequences, approximately 13% of which appear only once. This CDR3 region has 12 residues. Trimming stripped 2 bases from V and 1 base from J, with 0 bases between. The chain recombines TRBV12-3 or TRBV12-4 with TRBJ1-3; no definite D call. The TCR comes from a middle-aged woman with Graves' hyperthyroidism. Sequencing was done on a sample of blood. CDR3 sequence reads: CASSLSGNTIYF. CDR3 nucleotide sequence: TGTGCCAGCAGTTTATCTGGAAACACCATATATTTT.